The 22 T cell receptor beta chains in this list originate from one sample, sequenced in a study of T cell repertoires in cytomegalovirus infection. MiXCR, run by TCRdb on the reads, gives a single entry per CDR3 protein. Of approximately 240,000 distinct CDR3 sequences listed, more than 9% are singletons. The source material was PBMCs. Source of these receptors: a human donor in good health (CMV status not recorded). Some clones in this sample may be carry-over from other donors' samples.

Here the CDR3 reads CASSWGLAGGSYEQYF. The DNA of the CDR3 is TGTGCCAGCAGTTGGGGACTAGCGGGGGGTTCCTACGAGCAGTACTTC. The chain recombines TRBV6-6 with TRBJ2-7; the match to TRBD2 covers 15 bases. This CDR3 contains 16 residues. Germline V CDR1 and CDR2: MNHNY, SVGAGI (reference sequence). J was trimmed by 1 base and V by 4 bases; bases with no gene match: 2.

The V and J genes are TRBV29-1 and TRBJ2-5, with D possibly being TRBD2 (6 bases). This CDR3 region has 11 residues. The V gene lost 5 bases and the J gene lost 5 bases, with 9 bases spanning the gap. Germline loops: CDR1 SQVTM, CDR2 ANQGSEA. CDR3 bases: TGCAGCGTTTTGGAGGGGGAGACCCAGTACTTC. This encodes CSVLEGETQYF.

CDR3 DNA sequence: TGCGCCAGCAGCCCCGCAGGGCACGGAGTGGATGAGCAGTTCTTC. This encodes CASSPAGHGVDEQFF. This chain joins TRBV5-1 and TRBJ2-1, with D maybe TRBD1 (5 bases). This CDR3 has 15 residues. Per germline, CDR1 SGHRS and CDR2 YFSETQ. The V and J ends lost 4 bases and 8 bases respectively, with 19 bases between them.

The chain combines TRBV20-1 with TRBJ1-2, with D possibly TRBD1 on 5 matching bases. V was pared by 3 bases and J by 4 bases, with 6 bases between. This CDR3 has 11 residues. CDR1 is DFQATT, CDR2 SNEGSKA, per germline (reference sequence). The CDR3 loop is CSASDSYGYTF. CDR3 in DNA: TGCAGTGCTAGTGACAGCTATGGCTACACCTTC.

The gene calls are TRBV19 and TRBJ2-1; D possibly corresponds to TRBD2 (6 bases). V was trimmed by 5 bases and J by 0 bases, leaving 14 bases between them. The germline V gene encodes CDR1 LNHDA and CDR2 SQIVND (reference sequence). The length of the CDR3 is 16 residues. CDR3 amino acids: CASSGRTLSSYNEQFF. The CDR3 region has the DNA TGTGCCAGTAGTGGGAGGACCCTGAGCTCCTACAATGAGCAGTTCTTC.

This chain connects TRBV4-2 to TRBJ2-4, with 9 positions matching TRBD1. After removal of 6 bases from V and 6 bases from J, the junction contained 6 bases not matched to a gene. CDR3 size: 14 residues. Germline CDR1 is LGHNA and CDR2 is YNFKEQ. The CDR3 DNA is TGTGCCAGCAGGCCTACAGGGGGCTCAAACATTCAGTACTTC. Protein product: CASRPTGGSNIQYF.

At least ten counts were recorded for this clonotype. The chain joins TRBV7-2 to TRBJ1-1; 7 nucleotides match TRBD1. Germline loops: CDR1 SGHTA, CDR2 FQGNSA. The CDR3 is made up of 14 amino acids. The V and J ends lost 5 bases and 6 bases, in that order; junction bases with no gene match: 9. The DNA of the CDR3 is TGTGCCAGCAGCCGGACAGGCCCGAGGTCTGAAGCTTTCTTT. This translates into CASSRTGPRSEAFF.

This clonotype turned up a few times. The V gene is TRBV20-1, the J gene TRBJ1-6; 9 nucleotides agree with TRBD1. The CDR3 extends over 14 amino acids. Germline V CDR1 and CDR2: DFQATT, SNEGSKA (reference sequence). V shed 5 bases, J shed 7 bases, and the junction held 6 bases outside the gene matches. As DNA, the CDR3 is TGCAGTGCTGAGGGACAGGGAGGAAATTCACCCCTCCACTTT. This translates into CSAEGQGGNSPLHF.

This clonotype was observed at least ten times. The V and J genes are TRBV27 and TRBJ2-5; the D gene could be TRBD1 or TRBD2 (5 bases each). There are 13 residues in the CDR3. CDR1 is MNHEY, CDR2 SMNVEV, per germline (reference sequence). Trimming cost V 6 bases and J 4 bases, with 12 bases left between them. This chain's CDR3 is CASRTGTIETQYF. CDR3 nucleotide sequence: TGTGCCAGCAGGACCGGGACCATAGAGACCCAGTACTTC.

This clonotype showed up many times. The chain carries TRBV7-9 and TRBJ2-1, with TRBD2 identical over 8 bases. Trimming took 5 bases from V and 8 from J; bases not matched to a gene: 5. Germline V gene data show CDR1 as SEHNR and CDR2 as FQNEAQ (reference sequence). The CDR3 runs 13 residues. The CDR3 protein is CASSRPGGHEQFF. In nucleotides, the CDR3 is TGTGCCAGCAGCCGACCGGGGGGGCATGAGCAGTTCTTC.

This clonotype has a count of ten or more. The rearrangement joins TRBV7-2 to TRBJ1-2; D gene uncertain. The CDR3 has 13 amino acids. The V end lost 3 bases, the J end lost 6 bases, and 11 bases lay between the germline ends. Per the germline V gene, CDR1 is SGHTA and CDR2 is FQGNSA. CDR3 nucleotide sequence: TGTGCCAGCAGCTTGGAGAATCAGAATGGCTACACCTTC. Protein product: CASSLENQNGYTF. Using reference TRBV7-2 and TRBJ1-2 for the parts outside the CDR3, the full variable domain is GAGVSQSPSNKVTEKGKDVELRCDPISGHTALYWYRQSLGQGLEFLIYFQGNSAPDKSGLPSDRFSAERTGGSVSTLTIQRTQQEDSAVYLCASSLENQNGYTFGSGTRLTVV.

The rearrangement uses TRBV19 and TRBJ1-1, with D possibly being TRBD1 (6 bases). The CDR3 spans 12 residues. V lost 9 bases and J lost 7, with 15 bases in between. Germline V gives CDR1 LNHDA, CDR2 SQIVND (reference sequence). The CDR3 protein is CARDGEGGEAFF. The CDR3 nucleotides read TGTGCCAGAGATGGGGAAGGGGGTGAAGCTTTCTTT.

This clonotype has more than one count but fewer than ten. CDR3 amino acids: CASSMTGRGEKLFF. CDR3 bases: TGTGCCAGCAGCATGACAGGGCGAGGGGAAAAACTGTTTTTT. This chain uses TRBV5-6 with TRBJ1-4; TRBD1 agrees at 7 bases. CDR1 is SGHDT, CDR2 YYEEEE, per germline. This CDR3 spans 14 amino acids. V shed 4 bases and J 8 bases; nucleotides not matched to a gene: 8.

This clonotype has at least ten counts. The rearrangement joins TRBV5-1 to TRBJ2-1; the match to TRBD2 covers 7 bases. The junction had 4 bases not matched to a gene; V was cut back by 3 bases and J by 1 base. This CDR3 is 15 amino acids long. The germline V gene encodes CDR1 SGHRS and CDR2 YFSETQ. CDR3 amino acids: CASSSGLRSYNEQFF. The CDR3 DNA sequence: TGCGCCAGCAGCTCGGGACTAAGGTCCTACAATGAGCAGTTCTTC.

This chain joins TRBV20-1 and TRBJ1-1; a possible D gene is TRBD1 (6 bases). The V gene's germline CDR1 is DFQATT and CDR2 SNEGSKA (reference sequence). Trimming removed 2 bases from V and 4 bases from J, with 14 bases in between. CDR3 length: 14 amino acids. The CDR3 is CSARYTGSPTEAFF. Here the CDR3 DNA reads TGCAGTGCTAGATACACAGGGAGTCCCACTGAAGCTTTCTTT.

This clonotype was found a few times. The chain employs TRBV28 and TRBJ1-1, with D unresolved. Trimming shortened V by 6 bases and J by 4 bases, and 18 bases separated the two germline ends. CDR1 and CDR2 from the germline V gene are MDHEN and SYDVKM. This CDR3 comprises 15 residues. CDR3 nucleotides: TGTGCCAGCAGCACGCCCCCCCCTGAAAGCACTGAAGCTTTCTTT. This gives the protein CASSTPPPESTEAFF.

This chain connects TRBV6-2 or TRBV6-3 to TRBJ2-7, with 9 bases lining up with TRBD1. Germline V gene sequence: CDR1 MNHEY, CDR2 SVGEGT. CDR3 length: 15 residues. With 5 bases clipped from V and 2 bases from J, the junction kept 7 bases outside the gene matches. The CDR3 DNA reads TGTGCCAGCAGTACCGGGACAGGGTCTACCTACGAGCAGTACTTC. This translates into CASSTGTGSTYEQYF.

This clonotype was counted many times. The gene calls are TRBV7-9 and TRBJ2-5; D possibly corresponds to TRBD2 (5 bases). Germline V CDR1 and CDR2: SEHNR, FQNEAQ (reference sequence). This CDR3 has 14 residues. V lost 7 bases and J lost 5, with 17 bases in between. CDR3 loop: CASTRPEGGETQYF. The CDR3 DNA is TGTGCCAGCACCAGACCCGAGGGCGGGGAGACCCAGTACTTC.

This clonotype occurred many times. CDR3: CASSFADRGPQYF. DNA for the CDR3: TGTGCCAGCAGCTTCGCCGACAGGGGGCCGCAGTATTTT. V is TRBV7-9 and J is TRBJ2-3, with 10 nucleotides matching TRBD1. Germline assignment: CDR1 SEHNR and CDR2 FQNEAQ (reference sequence). CDR3 length: 13 residues. The J segment lost 10 bases and the V segment lost 3 bases, leaving 4 bases of the junction unmatched.

Ten or more counts support this clonotype. The rearrangement joins TRBV6-2 or TRBV6-3 to TRBJ1-2; D perhaps matches TRBD1 (6 bases). V was pared by 4 bases and J by 12 bases, with 24 bases between. The CDR3 runs to 15 residues. Germline assignment: CDR1 MNHEY and CDR2 SVGEGT. This chain's CDR3 is CASSSTGTPTLWNTF. The CDR3 DNA reads TGTGCCAGCAGTTCCACCGGGACACCAACCTTATGGAACACCTTC.

This clonotype came up a few times. The V call is TRBV9, the J call TRBJ2-5; D perhaps matches TRBD2 (5 bases). Germline V gene data show CDR1 as SGDLS and CDR2 as YYNGEE. CDR3 size: 12 residues. V gave up 0 bases and J gave up 8 bases, with 8 bases separating them. The CDR3 coding sequence is TGTGCCAGCAGCGTAGACCGGGGAACCCAGTACTTC. It codes for CASSVDRGTQYF.

J is TRBJ2-3 and V is TRBV20-1, with D possibly being TRBD1 (6 bases). V dropped 6 bases and J dropped 0 bases, with 19 bases sitting between them. The CDR3 loop spans 16 amino acids. Germline CDR1 DFQATT, CDR2 SNEGSKA (reference sequence). In nucleotides, the CDR3 is TGCAGTGCCAACAGGGACAACACCCTTAGCACAGATACGCAGTATTTT. Its protein product is CSANRDNTLSTDTQYF.